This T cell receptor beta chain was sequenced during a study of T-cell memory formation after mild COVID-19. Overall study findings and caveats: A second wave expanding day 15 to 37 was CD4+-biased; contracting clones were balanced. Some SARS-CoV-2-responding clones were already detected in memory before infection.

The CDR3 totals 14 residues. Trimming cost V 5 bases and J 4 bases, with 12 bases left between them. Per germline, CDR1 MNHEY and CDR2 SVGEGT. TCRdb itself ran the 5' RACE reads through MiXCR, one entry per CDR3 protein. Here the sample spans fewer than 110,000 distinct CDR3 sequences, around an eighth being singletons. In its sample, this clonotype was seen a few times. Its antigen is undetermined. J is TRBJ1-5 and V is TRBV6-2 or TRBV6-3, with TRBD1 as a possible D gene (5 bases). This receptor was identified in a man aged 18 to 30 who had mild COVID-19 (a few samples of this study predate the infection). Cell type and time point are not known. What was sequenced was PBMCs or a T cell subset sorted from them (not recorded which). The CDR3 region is CASSLRGKNQPQHF. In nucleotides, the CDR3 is TGTGCCAGCAGTCTCCGGGGGAAGAATCAGCCCCAGCATTTT.